Listed below are T cell receptor beta chains from one sample, sequenced in a study of monozygotic twins with inflammatory bowel disease. TCRdb re-called the 5' RACE reads and gives one entry per CDR3 protein, without DNA. The sample data list 93,000 or so distinct CDR3 sequences. Material for sequencing was blood. The receptor source for this set is a human donor with ulcerative colitis or Crohn's disease, or a healthy co-twin of an affected twin (not recorded which). Each CDR3 is given with its conserved first and last residue.

V gene,J gene,CDR3 protein
TRBV28,TRBJ2-5,CASRRLGGETQYF
TRBV5-1,TRBJ2-3,CASSPKQFSTDTQYF
TRBV5-1,TRBJ1-3,CASSLGGLGNTIYF
TRBV30,TRBJ2-6,CAWIIPGANVLTF
TRBV3-1,TRBJ2-2,CASSRSTGELFF
TRBV5-6,TRBJ1-1,CASSHGQGKTEAFF
TRBV5-1,TRBJ2-4,CASSLQGAKNMQYF
TRBV3-1,TRBJ1-1,CASSIQQGMNTEAFF
TRBV7-3,TRBJ1-1,CASSRSVNTEAFF
TRBV9,TRBJ2-2,CASSVDYTGELFF
TRBV10-3,TRBJ2-7,CAISTGSSYEQYF
TRBV27,TRBJ2-5,CASSLSIIKGTSQETQYF
TRBV20-1,TRBJ2-7,CSARSTTGTYEQYF
TRBV7-2,TRBJ2-7,CATNPGPSSYEQYF
TRBV27,TRBJ1-4,CASSFGGGTTNEKLFF
TRBV7-8,TRBJ2-1,CASSLQLRSGRGNEQFF
TRBV6-1,TRBJ2-6,CASSDRGSGANVLTF
TRBV20-1,TRBJ1-5,CSATQGSPNQPQHF
TRBV6-1,TRBJ2-5,CASSPGGGWTETQYF
TRBV10-3,TRBJ2-7,CAISARDIFGNEQYF
TRBV4-1,TRBJ2-3,CASSQEFRDLNLDTQYF
TRBV28,TRBJ2-3,CASSLSASGSTDTQYF
TRBV24-1,TRBJ1-1,CATSAWNTEAFF
TRBV9,TRBJ1-2,CASSAPDRGPGYTF
TRBV5-1,TRBJ1-4,CASSMGMSAGIEKLFF
TRBV27,TRBJ2-3,CASSLSGTGRTDTQYF
TRBV20-1,TRBJ2-2,CSARAARTGELFF
TRBV4-3,TRBJ2-5,CASSHIRKETQYF
TRBV5-6,TRBJ2-6,CASSFEYGNSGANVLTF
TRBV6-1,TRBJ2-2,CASTLGHSNTGELFF
TRBV20-1,TRBJ2-7,CSANQLVPDEQYF
TRBV10-3,TRBJ2-5,CAISDDRVGETQYF
TRBV29-1,TRBJ1-6,CSVADSSYNSPLHF
TRBV20-1,TRBJ2-3,CSAPLAGFRDTQYF
TRBV27,TRBJ1-1,CASSLLGLSNTEAFF
TRBV28,TRBJ1-1,CASTPRGDRTEAFF
TRBV10-3,TRBJ2-5,CAIREPGGQETQYF
TRBV20-1,TRBJ2-7,CSARDPRAGGSYEQYF
TRBV25-1,TRBJ2-7,CASSATGNEQYF
TRBV5-4,TRBJ2-3,CASSLAAPQTYTDTQYF
TRBV27,TRBJ2-5,CASSSGTSGRGETQYF
TRBV7-2,TRBJ1-2,CASSLNRGRGYTF
TRBV7-2,TRBJ2-2,CASSLVNPNTGELFF
TRBV7-9,TRBJ2-1,CASSLPGSQYNEQFF
TRBV20-1,TRBJ1-1,CSLPGARTEAFF
TRBV5-1,TRBJ1-2,CASSMDKYGYTF
TRBV5-1,TRBJ2-3,CASSLGLNMGDTQYF
TRBV4-2,TRBJ2-7,CASTQGTGIYEQYF
TRBV5-1,TRBJ2-2,CASSEGTVFTGELFF
TRBV7-2,TRBJ1-3,CASSGEGGAFGGNTIYF